This TCR beta chain was observed in a study of blood T cell repertoires in COVID-19. Study summary: Some COVID-19 samples were acute and others convalescent; all came from the United States, Italy and Spain. T cells, B-cell-depleted T cells, or PBMCs provided the cDNA or gDNA that served as material.

Authors' analysis steps: Nucleated cell number was recorded as an estimate derived from reference gene primer amplification. This table comes from immunoSEQ multiplex PCR, and its TCRdb copy is limited to in-frame clones, with some not included. The D gene and trimming were derived from the DNA, and the V and J assignments and clone size from that table. Here the sample spans around 140,000 clones, 81% being singletons. CDR1 KGHDR and CDR2 SFDVKD come from the germline V gene. V dropped 9 bases and J dropped 0 bases, with 8 bases sitting between them. There are 13 residues in the CDR3. The genes are TRBV24-1 and TRBJ1-3, with D tentatively TRBD1 (6 bases). This TCR was sampled from a woman aged 55-69 years with active or convalescent COVID-19. Material for sequencing was peripheral blood. CDR3: CATQQGSGNTIYF. The CDR3 DNA follows: TGTGCCACCCAACAGGGCTCTGGAAACACCATATATTTT.